Reported below is one T cell receptor beta chain. Per the original data handling: Estimates of nucleated cell counts were drawn from the amplification of reference gene primers. Repertoires were generated with immunoSEQ multiplex PCR, while TCRdb's copy carries only in-frame clones and drops some. V, J and clone size derive from that table, while D and trimming were established from the DNA sequence. The sample carries more than 200,000 clones, around 90% recorded once. This entry belongs to a study of blood T cell repertoires in COVID-19. Study details: Material from acute and convalescent COVID-19 was sourced from the United States, Italy and Spain. Sources were T cells, B-cell-depleted T cells, or PBMCs; the material itself was cDNA or gDNA.

There are 14 residues in the CDR3. V was shortened by 1 base and J by 3 bases, with 9 bases between the two germline ends. CDR1 is SGHAT and CDR2 is FQDESV in the germline V gene (reference sequence). The source is a man between 25 and 39 years old with COVID-19, enrolled during active disease. The chain has TRBV11-1 and TRBJ1-1; a weak D match, TRBD1 (5 bases). Sequenced: peripheral blood. The DNA of the CDR3 is TGTGCCAGCAGCTTAGTAGTAGGGGACACTGAAGCTTTCTTT. Protein product: CASSLVVGDTEAFF.